This T cell receptor (beta chain) stems from a study of blood T cell repertoires in COVID-19. Across the study: COVID-19 samples collected from the United States, Italy and Spain covered acute and convalescent phases.

This CDR3 is built from 15 residues. The germline CDR1 and CDR2 sequences are MNHNS and SASEGT. V was cut by 3 bases and J by 3 bases, with 14 bases left in between. Participants' reported clinical history set cohort assignment. Profiled with immunoSEQ multiplex PCR; TCRdb holds only in-frame clones, not every one. This sample has about 330,000 clones, with roughly nine tenths found just once. The V gene is TRBV6-1, the J gene TRBJ1-1, with D tentatively TRBD1 (5 bases). Material for sequencing was PBMCs or T cells enriched from blood (not recorded which). The origin of this receptor is a woman in her twenties or thirties who had recovered from COVID-19. CDR3 bases: TGTGCCAGCAGTGAGACGGTCACGGGGGACACTGAAGCTTTCTTT. This gives the protein CASSETVTGDTEAFF.